These 18 T cell receptor beta chains came from one sample sequenced in a study of CD8 T cells in Susac syndrome. Random hexamers primed reverse transcription of about 0.5 to 1 ug RNA. Each CDR3 protein gets one entry after TCRdb re-called the immunoSEQ multiplex PCR reads with MiXCR. The sample carries roughly 150,000 distinct CDR3 sequences, 95% to 96% recorded once. Sample: CD8+ T cells from PBMCs. The receptors here all came from a human donor with multiple sclerosis.

This chain connects TRBV3-1 to TRBJ2-7; D may correspond to TRBD1 or TRBD2 (5 bases each). There are 16 residues in the CDR3. Between the trimmed V and J ends, which lost 1 base and 5 bases, there was a span of 18 bases. Germline-derived CDR1 and CDR2 are LGHDT and YNNKEL (reference sequence). The CDR3 sequence is CASSQAAGRERHEQYF. CDR3 coding DNA: TGTGCCAGCAGCCAAGCAGCTGGCAGGGAGCGCCACGAGCAGTACTTC.

The chain employs TRBV5-1 and TRBJ2-5; 8 bases fit TRBD2. The CDR3 is 15 amino acids. J gave up 4 bases and V 4 bases, and 9 bases lay outside the gene matches. Germline V lookup: CDR1 SGHRS, CDR2 YFSETQ. The DNA of the CDR3 is TGCGCCAGCAGCCCGGGAGGGGGTCCTGGAGAGACCCAGTACTTC. Protein product: CASSPGGGPGETQYF.

This rearrangement joins TRBV13 to TRBJ2-1; weak D call: TRBD2 (5 bases). CDR1 and CDR2 from the germline V gene are PRHDT and FYEKMQ (reference sequence). Trimming stripped 5 bases from V and 4 bases from J, with 18 bases between. The CDR3 spans 16 residues. The CDR3 DNA reads TGTGCCAGCAGCCCCCGTGGGAGCAACTGGTACAATGAGCAGTTCTTC. Its translation: CASSPRGSNWYNEQFF.

V is TRBV20-1 and J is TRBJ1-6; D perhaps matches TRBD1 (5 bases). Germline V gene sequence: CDR1 DFQATT, CDR2 SNEGSKA (reference sequence). The CDR3 is 14 amino acids. Trimming shortened V by 5 bases and J by 6 bases, and 14 bases separated the two germline ends. CDR3 coding DNA: TGCAGTGCTCCCGAGGGACTTAGTAATTCACCCCTCCACTTT. This sequence encodes CSAPEGLSNSPLHF.

The DNA for the CDR3 is TGTGCCACCAGCAGTGGGGGGGTAAATGAGCAGTTCTTC. Protein sequence: CATSSGGVNEQFF. This rearrangement joins TRBV15 to TRBJ2-1; 7 nucleotides align to TRBD2. This CDR3 contains 13 residues. The germline V gene encodes CDR1 LNHNV and CDR2 YYDKDF (reference sequence). The V gene end was trimmed by 3 bases and the J gene end by 7 bases; junction bases not matched to a gene: 3.

The J gene is TRBJ2-7, the V gene TRBV27; no definite D call. This CDR3 is 13 amino acids long. Germline CDR1 MNHEY, CDR2 SMNVEV (reference sequence). Trimming removed 3 bases from V and 0 bases from J, with 6 bases in between. CDR3 protein: CASSFPISYEQYV. CDR3 DNA: TGTGCCAGCAGTTTCCCAATCTCCTACGAGCAGTACGTC.

The rearrangement links TRBV6-6 to TRBJ1-4; D unresolved. The CDR3 sequence is 15 residues long. Germline CDR1 MNHNY, CDR2 SVGAGI (reference sequence). V was shortened by 6 bases and J by 6 bases, with 17 bases between the two germline ends. CDR3 region: CASSSGIFFDEKLFF. The CDR3 DNA is TGTGCCAGCAGCTCCGGGATTTTTTTCGATGAAAAACTGTTTTTT.

The chain uses TRBV3-1 and TRBJ2-3; 8 nucleotides match TRBD1. The CDR3 length is 15 residues. Germline lookup yields CDR1 LGHDT and CDR2 YNNKEL (reference sequence). J was trimmed by 7 bases and V by 2 bases; bases with no gene match: 8. The CDR3 reads CASSQFSGGENTQYF. The CDR3 nucleotides are TGTGCCAGCAGCCAATTTTCAGGGGGCGAAAATACGCAGTATTTT.

J is TRBJ1-2 and V is TRBV7-9, with D unclear. V dropped 4 bases and J dropped 5 bases, with 11 bases sitting between them. There are 13 residues in the CDR3. CDR1 SEHNR and CDR2 FQNEAQ come from the germline V gene (reference sequence). The CDR3 nucleotides are TGTGCCAGCAGCTCGGTCCTGGGTTATGGCTACACCTTC. This gives the protein CASSSVLGYGYTF.

The V call is TRBV30, the J call TRBJ2-3; weak D call: TRBD1 (6 bases). Germline V gene data show CDR1 as GTSNPN and CDR2 as SVGIG (reference sequence). Between the trimmed V and J ends, which lost 5 bases and 5 bases, there was a span of 23 bases. The CDR3 extends over 16 amino acids. This chain's CDR3 is CAWGVRVAGDGDTQYF. CDR3 sequence (DNA): TGTGCCTGGGGGGTCCGTGTGGCAGGGGATGGAGATACGCAGTATTTT.

This clonotype was detected only once. The chain has TRBV9 and TRBJ2-2, with D possibly TRBD1 on 5 matching bases. The CDR3 covers 14 residues. Per the germline V gene, CDR1 is SGDLS and CDR2 is YYNGEE. Trimming cost V 2 bases and J 2 bases, with 7 bases left between them. This CDR3 reads CASSVRGNTGELFF. CDR3 DNA: TGTGCCAGCAGCGTTAGGGGAAACACCGGGGAGCTGTTTTTT.

The chain combines TRBV30 with TRBJ1-3; D call uncertain. Trimming cost V 4 bases and J 2 bases, with 3 bases left between them. Germline loops: CDR1 GTSNPN, CDR2 SVGIG (reference sequence). This CDR3 contains 11 residues. CDR3 sequence: CAWKPGNTIYF. CDR3 bases: TGTGCCTGGAAACCTGGAAACACCATATATTTT. Supplemented by reference TRBV30 and TRBJ1-3, the full variable domain reads SQTIHQWPATLVQPVGSPLSLECTVEGTSNPNLYWYRQAAGRGLQLLFYSVGIGQISSEVPQNLSASRPQDRQFILSSKKLLLSDSGFYLCAWKPGNTIYFGEGSWLTVV.

The chain employs TRBV29-1 and TRBJ1-1, with 8 bases identical to TRBD1. V shed 6 bases, J shed 4 bases, and the junction held 13 bases outside the gene matches. Germline CDR1 and CDR2: SQVTM and ANQGSEA. The CDR3 length is 15 residues. CDR3 nucleotides: TGCAGCGTAGAGGTGACAGGGGAGGTTAGCACTGAAGCTTTCTTT. Translated: CSVEVTGEVSTEAFF.

This chain connects TRBV18 to TRBJ1-5; 9 bases match TRBD1. Germline CDR1 reads KGHSH; CDR2 reads LQKENI. CDR3 length equals 16 residues. V lost 5 bases to trimming and J lost 3 bases; unmatched junction nucleotides: 8. The CDR3 protein is CASSNTGTGNNQPQHF. The CDR3 DNA reads TGTGCCAGCTCAAATACCGGGACAGGGAACAATCAGCCCCAGCATTTT.

A single count supports this clonotype. The genes are TRBV9 and TRBJ1-5; perhaps TRBD1 as D (6 bases). The CDR3 has 15 amino acids. V shed 0 bases and J shed 4 bases, with 11 bases lying between them. Germline CDR1 and CDR2: SGDLS and YYNGEE. The CDR3 is CASSVGGAQNQPQHF. CDR3 coding DNA: TGTGCCAGCAGCGTAGGGGGGGCCCAAAATCAGCCCCAGCATTTT. Complete variable domain (other parts from reference TRBV9 and TRBJ1-5): DSGVTQTPKHLITATGQRVTLRCSPRSGDLSVYWYQQSLDQGLQFLIQYYNGEERAKGNILERFSAQQFPDLHSELNLSSLELGDSALYFCASSVGGAQNQPQHFGDGTRLSIL.

The chain uses TRBV6-1 and TRBJ1-5; no clear D gene. The CDR3 has 14 residues. The germline V gene encodes CDR1 MNHNS and CDR2 SASEGT. Trimming took 1 base from V and 0 from J, leaving 4 bases between them. The CDR3 sequence: CASSEGISNQPQHF. CDR3 bases: TGTGCCAGCAGTGAAGGTATTAGCAATCAGCCCCAGCATTTT.

The CDR3 sequence is CASSQPSEQNTEAFF. The CDR3, as DNA: TGCGCCAGCAGCCAACCCTCGGAACAGAACACTGAAGCTTTCTTT. V is TRBV4-1 and J is TRBJ1-1; D unresolved. V was shortened by 2 bases and J by 1 base, with 11 bases between the two germline ends. This CDR3 has 15 amino acids. Germline values: CDR1 MGHRA, CDR2 YSYEKL.

The chain couples TRBV7-9 to TRBJ1-5, with D hard to call. The CDR3 has 12 residues. Germline values: CDR1 SEHNR, CDR2 FQNEAQ (reference sequence). V was clipped by 4 bases and J by 6 bases, with 7 bases between them. The CDR3 nucleotides read TGTGCCAGCAGCTCTACTGGTCAGCCCCAGCATTTT. The encoded protein is CASSSTGQPQHF.